Listed below are T cell receptor beta chains from one sample, sequenced in a study of T cells in Graves' hyperthyroidism and ophthalmopathy. Using its own MiXCR run on the multiplex PCR reads, TCRdb lists one record per CDR3 protein. The sample contains roughly 500,000 distinct CDR3 sequences, about 46% of which appear only once. Sample: peripheral blood or thyroid tissue (not recorded which). These receptors were obtained from an adult woman with Graves' disease, either hyperthyroidism or ophthalmopathy (not recorded which). The CDR3 runs from the conserved cysteine through the conserved F or W. D genes are given only for firm matches. Clone size is shown for a subset of rows, as once, few, many or a class of expanded clone.

clone_size j_call v_call d_call cdr3_aa cdr3_nt
once TRBJ2-1 TRBV28 TRBD2 CASSSAGLAVNEQFF TGTGCCAGCAGCTCCGCGGGACTAGCAGTCAATGAGCAGTTCTTC
NA TRBJ2-5 TRBV12-3/TRBV12-4 NA CASSLFGDQETLYF TGTGCCAGCAGTCTCTTTGGGGACCAAGAGACCCTGTACTTC
NA TRBJ2-5 TRBV2 NA CASSGDALKYF TGTGCCAGCAGTGGAGATGCCCTTAAGTACTTC
NA TRBJ1-3 TRBV10-3 TRBD1 CAISGGQSSGNTIYF TGTGCCATCAGTGGGGGACAGAGCTCTGGAAACACCATATATTTT
many TRBJ2-7 TRBV29-1 TRBD1 CSVSRTGGREQYF TGCAGCGTGTCGAGGACAGGGGGCCGCGAGCAGTACTTC
many TRBJ2-7 TRBV19 TRBD2 CASSTAGTSGSLFDEQYF TGTGCCAGTAGTACAGCAGGGACTAGCGGGAGTCTGTTCGACGAGCAGTACTTC
many TRBJ2-7 TRBV5-1 TRBD1 CASKETGGATYEQYF TGCGCCAGCAAAGAAACAGGGGGCGCGACCTACGAGCAGTACTTC
many TRBJ2-5 TRBV5-6 NA CAVSRDQETQYF TGTGCCGTATCCCGGGACCAAGAGACCCAGTACTTC
NA TRBJ2-7 TRBV11-1 TRBD2 CARLAGPYEQYF TGTGCCAGACTAGCGGGGCCCTACGAGCAGTACTTC
NA TRBJ2-5 TRBV5-1 NA CASSWGRAGTGETQYF TGCGCCAGCAGCTGGGGACGCGCAGGGACGGGGGAGACCCAGTACTTC
NA TRBJ1-4 TRBV7-2 NA CASSLGRVGEKLFF TGTGCCAGCAGCTTAGGCAGGGTGGGTGAAAAACTGTTTTTT
NA TRBJ1-2 TRBV13 NA CASSLGTGSGLDYGYTF TGTGCCAGCAGCTTAGGCACCGGCTCCGGGTTGGACTATGGCTACACCTTC
many TRBJ1-2 TRBV29-1 NA CSGSFTGDGYTF TGCAGCGGGTCTTTTACAGGAGACGGCTACACCTTC
NA TRBJ2-7 TRBV10-3 TRBD2 CAISGTSGGTSYEQYF TGTGCCATCAGTGGGACTAGCGGGGGGACCTCCTACGAGCAGTACTTC
many TRBJ2-7 TRBV7-9 NA CASSFRGSDEQYF TGTGCCAGCAGCTTTCGGGGGAGCGACGAGCAGTACTTC
NA TRBJ1-1 TRBV29-1 NA CSVWGGRFTEAFF TGCAGCGTTTGGGGGGGACGATTCACTGAAGCTTTCTTT
NA TRBJ2-2 TRBV6-6 NA CASSSTHTGELFF TGTGCCAGCAGTTCGACACACACCGGGGAGCTGTTTTTT
NA TRBJ2-7 TRBV24-1 TRBD1 CATSGTGVGEQYF TGTGCCACCAGTGGGACAGGGGTCGGCGAGCAGTACTTC
NA TRBJ2-7 TRBV7-2 NA CASSCGGGSYEQYF TGTGCCAGCAGCTGCGGAGGGGGTTCGTACGAGCAGTACTTC
NA TRBJ1-2 TRBV7-2 TRBD1 CASSLQTGNGYTF TGTGCCAGCAGCTTACAGACAGGGAATGGCTACACCTTC
many TRBJ2-7 TRBV20-1 NA CSARVGQSSYEQYF TGCAGTGCTAGAGTCGGACAGAGCTCCTACGAGCAGTACTTC
NA TRBJ2-7 TRBV20-1 TRBD1 CSALDRVSREQYF TGCAGTGCTTTAGACAGGGTGTCCCGCGAGCAGTACTTC
NA TRBJ2-2 TRBV6-1 TRBD2 CASNVISGSANTGELFF TGTGCCAGCAATGTAATTAGCGGGAGCGCGAACACCGGGGAGCTGTTTTTT
NA TRBJ1-2 TRBV10-3 NA CAISDPAQPTFYGYTF TGTGCCATCAGTGACCCCGCGCAGCCGACCTTCTATGGCTACACCTTC
few TRBJ1-6 TRBV2 NA CASLPTAGGKHVLHF TGTGCCAGCCTCCCCACGGCTGGGGGGAAGCACGTCCTCCACTTT
NA TRBJ1-4 TRBV5-1 NA CASSFYPDMELFF TGCGCCAGCAGCTTCTACCCCGACATGGAACTGTTTTTT
many TRBJ1-1 TRBV5-6 TRBD1 CASSLGQGGFIEAFF TGTGCCAGCAGCTTGGGACAGGGCGGTTTCATTGAAGCTTTCTTT
NA TRBJ2-2 TRBV19 TRBD1 CASSIGQGAWAGELFF TGTGCCAGTAGTATCGGACAGGGGGCTTGGGCCGGGGAGCTGTTTTTT
many TRBJ2-7 TRBV29-1 NA CSAGTYSNQQYF TGCAGCGCCGGGACCTACTCGAACCAGCAGTACTTC
NA TRBJ1-1 TRBV11-2 TRBD1 CASSPGQAKTEAFF TGTGCCAGCAGCCCAGGACAGGCAAAGACAGAAGCCTTCTTT
many TRBJ1-6 TRBV29-1 TRBD1 CSVWTGGNSPLHF TGCAGCGTTTGGACAGGGGGGAATTCACCCCTCCACTTT
once TRBJ1-3 TRBV24-1 NA CATGDSSGNTIYF TGTGCCACCGGAGATAGCTCTGGAAACACCATATATTTT
NA TRBJ1-2 TRBV12-3/TRBV12-4 NA CASSLWQPHTDSYYGYTF TGTGCCAGCAGTTTATGGCAACCCCATACCGACAGCTACTATGGCTACACCTTC
once TRBJ2-1 TRBV7-3 TRBD2 CASSLTSGGWNEQFF TGTGCCAGCAGCTTAACTTCGGGAGGGTGGAATGAGCAGTTCTTC
NA TRBJ2-5 TRBV11-1 NA CASSRDGETQYF TGTGCCAGCAGCCGGGACGGGGAGACCCAGTACTTC
few TRBJ2-7 TRBV20-1 TRBD1 CSARRQGATYEQYF TGCAGTGCTAGGCGGCAGGGGGCAACCTACGAGCAGTACTTC
NA TRBJ1-2 TRBV5-4 NA CASSLAGGRGYTF TGTGCCAGCAGCTTGGCCGGGGGGCGAGGCTACACCTTC
many TRBJ1-1 TRBV12-3/TRBV12-4 NA CASSLRGEYTEAFF TGTGCCAGCAGTCTCAGGGGTGAGTACACTGAAGCTTTCTTT
NA TRBJ2-5 TRBV20-1 NA CSAKRTAYSNQPQYF TGCAGTGCTAAAAGGACCGCATATAGCAATCAGCCCCAGTACTTC
once TRBJ2-3 TRBV29-1 TRBD2 CSVGELAGVGHTQYF TGCAGCGTTGGGGAACTAGCGGGGGTGGGTCATACGCAGTATTTT
once TRBJ1-2 TRBV29-1 TRBD1 CSATGTGYGYGYTF TGCAGTGCTACCGGGACAGGGTACGGCTATGGCTACACCTTC
many TRBJ1-1 TRBV19 NA CASSIEGGRNTEAFF TGTGCCAGTAGTATTGAGGGGGGGAGGAACACTGAAGCTTTCTTT
NA TRBJ2-7 TRBV2 NA CASSELIAWNEQYF TGTGCCAGCAGTGAATTGATAGCGTGGAACGAGCAGTACTTC
NA TRBJ1-5 TRBV20-1 NA CSAIGRGEPQHF TGCAGTGCTATAGGGCGCGGGGAGCCCCAGCATTTT
NA TRBJ2-2 TRBV6-5 NA CATKTWSTGELSW TGTGCCACAAAGACGTGGAGCACCGGGGAGCTGTCTTGG
few TRBJ1-6 TRBV6-5 TRBD1 CASSYSSGGAGGDNSPLHF TGTGCCAGCAGTTACTCGTCAGGGGGGGCAGGGGGCGATAATTCACCCCTCCACTTT
NA TRBJ1-1 TRBV12-3/TRBV12-4 NA CASSLWANTEAFF TGTGCCAGCAGTTTATGGGCGAACACTGAAGCTTTCTTT
few TRBJ2-6 TRBV2 NA CASTPGLEEPLTF TGTGCCAGCACCCCGGGCCTGGAGGAGCCCCTGACTTTC
NA TRBJ1-2 TRBV7-2 NA CASSRGANNYGYTF TGTGCCAGCAGCCGGGGGGCAAACAACTATGGCTACACCTTC
many TRBJ2-7 TRBV5-1 NA CASSLTQGHEQYF TGCGCCAGCAGCTTAACACAGGGTCACGAGCAGTACTTC
many TRBJ2-5 TRBV9 NA CASSVRPKETQYF TGTGCCAGCAGTGTCAGGCCGAAAGAGACCCAGTACTTC